This T cell receptor (beta chain) was identified in a study of blood T cell repertoires in COVID-19. In the study overall: The United States, Italy and Spain were the sources of the acute and convalescent COVID-19 samples.

This CDR3 has 16 residues. Trimming took 5 bases from V and 8 from J; bases not matched to a gene: 8. Per the germline V gene, CDR1 is LNHDA and CDR2 is SQIVND (reference sequence). Sequencing used immunoSEQ multiplex PCR; TCRdb keeps in-frame clones, though not all of them. The sample records about 280,000 clones, 85% being singletons. The receptor's source is a man aged 50-59 years with active or convalescent COVID-19. Sequencing was carried out using peripheral blood. The V and J genes are TRBV19 and TRBJ2-1; 14 nucleotides match TRBD2. The CDR3 spells CASSLTSGRAFDEQFF. As DNA, the CDR3 is TGTGCCAGTAGTTTGACTAGCGGGAGGGCCTTCGATGAGCAGTTCTTC.